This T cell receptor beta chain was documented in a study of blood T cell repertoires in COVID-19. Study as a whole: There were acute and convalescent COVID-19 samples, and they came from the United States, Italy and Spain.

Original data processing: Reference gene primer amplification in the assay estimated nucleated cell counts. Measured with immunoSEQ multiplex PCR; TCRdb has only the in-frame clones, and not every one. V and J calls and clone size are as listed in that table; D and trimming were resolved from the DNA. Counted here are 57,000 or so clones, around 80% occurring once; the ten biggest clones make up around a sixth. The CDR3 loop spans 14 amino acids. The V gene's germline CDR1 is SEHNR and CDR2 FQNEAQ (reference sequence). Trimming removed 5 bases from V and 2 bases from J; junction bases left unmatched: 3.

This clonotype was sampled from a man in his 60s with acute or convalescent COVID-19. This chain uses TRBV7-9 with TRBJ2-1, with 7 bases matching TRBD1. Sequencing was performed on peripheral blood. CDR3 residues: CASSPGTAYNEQFF. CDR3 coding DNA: TGTGCCAGCAGCCCAGGGACAGCCTACAATGAGCAGTTCTTC.